These T cell receptor beta chains were read from a single sample in a study of early T cells in non-severe SARS-CoV-2 infection. TCRdb re-analysed the 5' RACE reads in MiXCR, keeping a single row per CDR3 protein. The repertoire consists of about 59,000 distinct CDR3 sequences, with approximately 13% occurring once and the leading ten covering about a tenth. The sequencing used whole blood, collected at baseline. Receptors were obtained from an adult who was a healthcare worker with PCR-confirmed SARS-CoV-2 infection or an uninfected control (not recorded which). CDR3s include the opening cysteine and the closing phenylalanine or tryptophan. D genes are given only for firm matches. Some rows have no size entry. The others give once, few or many, or a class for an expanded clone.

D: TRBD2
V: TRBV6-5
size: few
J: TRBJ2-3
DNA: TGTGCCAGCAGTTACTCGAGCGGGACGACAGATACGCAGTATTTT
CDR3: CASSYSSGTTDTQYF

D: .
V: TRBV19
size: .
J: TRBJ1-3
DNA: TGTGCCAGTAGTATAAGCCAGGGTGGCTCTGGAAACACCATATATTTT
CDR3: CASSISQGGSGNTIYF

D: .
V: TRBV6-5
size: .
J: TRBJ2-7
DNA: TGTGCCAGCAGTTTAGTCGGTGGCACTCCTTTCGACGAGCAGTACTTC
CDR3: CASSLVGGTPFDEQYF

D: TRBD2
V: TRBV19
size: .
J: TRBJ2-2
DNA: TGTGCCAGTAGTCCACTAGCGGAGAACACCGGGGAGCTGTTTTTT
CDR3: CASSPLAENTGELFF

D: TRBD1
V: TRBV9
size: few
J: TRBJ2-7
DNA: TGTGCCAGCAGCGTAGGGACAGGGATCAACGAGCAGTACTTC
CDR3: CASSVGTGINEQYF

D: .
V: TRBV4-3
size: many
J: TRBJ2-1
DNA: TGCGCCAGCAGCCAAGGGGGAGGATCCTACAATGAGCAGTTCTTC
CDR3: CASSQGGGSYNEQFF

D: .
V: TRBV20-1
size: few
J: TRBJ2-7
DNA: TGCAGTGCGAGAGCACTAATCTATGACGAGCAGTACTTC
CDR3: CSARALIYDEQYF

D: .
V: TRBV19
size: many
J: TRBJ1-2
DNA: TGTGCCAGTAGTGACCCTCCCTATGGCTACACCTTC
CDR3: CASSDPPYGYTF

D: .
V: TRBV7-9
size: few
J: TRBJ2-3
DNA: TGTGCCAGCAGCTCTACTTTGAGCGGGCGGTTCACAGATACGCAGTATTTT
CDR3: CASSSTLSGRFTDTQYF

D: .
V: TRBV3-1
size: few
J: TRBJ1-2
DNA: TGTGCCAGCAGCCAAGAGAGGTTGGAGGCTAACTATGGCTACACCTTC
CDR3: CASSQERLEANYGYTF

D: .
V: TRBV6-1
size: few
J: TRBJ1-5
DNA: TGTGCCAGCAGGTACAGGGACGGCAATCAGCCCCAGCATTTT
CDR3: CASRYRDGNQPQHF

D: .
V: TRBV7-3
size: .
J: TRBJ2-1
DNA: TGTGCCAGCAGCCCCCTCGGGAACAATGAGCAGTTCTTC
CDR3: CASSPLGNNEQFF

D: TRBD2
V: TRBV20-1
size: few
J: TRBJ2-1
DNA: TGCAGTGCTAGGCCCAATACGGAAGCGCGGGAGAGGCCCTACAATGAGCAGTTCTTC
CDR3: CSARPNTEARERPYNEQFF

D: .
V: TRBV11-2
size: .
J: TRBJ2-7
DNA: TGTGCCAGCAGCGCACCCGCGGGGAAGCAGTACTTC
CDR3: CASSAPAGKQYF

D: TRBD2
V: TRBV5-1
size: few
J: TRBJ2-5
DNA: TGCGCCAGCAGCTTACTAGCGGGGGGAGGAGAGACCCAGTACTTC
CDR3: CASSLLAGGGETQYF

D: .
V: TRBV5-1
size: .
J: TRBJ2-7
DNA: TGCGCCAGCAGCTTAAACAGCTACGAGCAGTACTTC
CDR3: CASSLNSYEQYF

D: .
V: TRBV6-5
size: few
J: TRBJ2-3
DNA: TGTGCCAGCAGTTACCGGGAATGGGCCACAGATACGCAGTATTTT
CDR3: CASSYREWATDTQYF

D: .
V: TRBV11-2
size: .
J: TRBJ2-1
DNA: TGTGCCAGCAGCCGGATCGGACAGAATGAGCAGTTCTTC
CDR3: CASSRIGQNEQFF

D: .
V: TRBV7-2
size: .
J: TRBJ2-7
DNA: TGTGCCAGCAGCTTATTTGGGGGAACCGAGCAGTACTTC
CDR3: CASSLFGGTEQYF

D: TRBD2
V: TRBV20-1
size: few
J: TRBJ2-5
DNA: TGCAGTGCTACTAGCGGGGGGGGCCCAGAGACCCAGTACTTC
CDR3: CSATSGGGPETQYF

D: .
V: TRBV10-2
size: .
J: TRBJ2-7
DNA: TGCGCCAGCAGTTCGAGGGCCGGGTCCTACGAGCAGTACTTC
CDR3: CASSSRAGSYEQYF

D: .
V: TRBV7-6
size: few
J: TRBJ2-7
DNA: TGTGCCAGCAGCTTAGAACTGGACGACACCTACGAGCAGTACTTC
CDR3: CASSLELDDTYEQYF

D: .
V: TRBV4-1
size: .
J: TRBJ2-7
DNA: TGCGCCAGCAGCCAAGAAGCCGGCTACGAGCAGTACTTC
CDR3: CASSQEAGYEQYF

D: .
V: TRBV7-9
size: many
J: TRBJ1-2
DNA: TGTGCCAGCAGCGCCGACAGGAGTAGCGGCTACACCTTC
CDR3: CASSADRSSGYTF

D: .
V: TRBV2
size: few
J: TRBJ1-4
DNA: TGTGCCAGCAGTGAAGCGATCGACGAGGGGACTGAAAAACTGTTTTTT
CDR3: CASSEAIDEGTEKLFF

D: .
V: TRBV29-1
size: .
J: TRBJ1-4
DNA: TGCAGCGTTGAATCGGCCAGAGGTGAAAAACTGTTTTTT
CDR3: CSVESARGEKLFF

D: .
V: TRBV10-1
size: medium-sized
J: TRBJ1-5
DNA: TGCGCCAGCAGTGAGTCCGGTCAGCCCCAGCATTTT
CDR3: CASSESGQPQHF

D: TRBD1
V: TRBV27
size: few
J: TRBJ1-3
DNA: TGTGCCAGCAGTTTAAGAAGGGGGCAAGGAAACACCATATATTTT
CDR3: CASSLRRGQGNTIYF

D: TRBD1
V: TRBV19
size: .
J: TRBJ2-2
DNA: TGTGCCGGCCACAGGGGGTTCGCCGGGGAGCTGTTTTTT
CDR3: CAGHRGFAGELFF

D: .
V: TRBV28
size: many
J: TRBJ2-7
DNA: TGTGCCAGCAGTTTCCCCTCGGACGAGCAGTACTTC
CDR3: CASSFPSDEQYF

D: .
V: TRBV7-2
size: .
J: TRBJ1-1
DNA: TGTGCCAGCTACCCGGCAGGCCCTTCGACTGAAGCTTTCTTT
CDR3: CASYPAGPSTEAFF

D: .
V: TRBV24-1
size: many
J: TRBJ2-7
DNA: TGTGCCACCGGGGACAACAACTCCTACGAGCAGTACTTC
CDR3: CATGDNNSYEQYF

D: .
V: TRBV12-3/TRBV12-4
size: .
J: TRBJ2-3
DNA: TGTGCCAGCAGTTTTTACAGGAGTAGCACAGATACGCAGTATTTT
CDR3: CASSFYRSSTDTQYF

D: TRBD1
V: TRBV20-1
size: many
J: TRBJ1-4
DNA: TGCAGTGCGGAGGCGGGACAGGGAGTAACTAATGAAAAACTGTTTTTT
CDR3: CSAEAGQGVTNEKLFF

D: TRBD1
V: TRBV7-9
size: .
J: TRBJ1-4
DNA: TGTGCCAGCAGAGGACAGGGGAACGGAGAAAAACTGTTTTTT
CDR3: CASRGQGNGEKLFF

D: .
V: TRBV7-9
size: .
J: TRBJ2-4
DNA: TGTGCCAGCAGCCCCCCGGGACTCGGCAAAAACATTCAGTACTTC
CDR3: CASSPPGLGKNIQYF

D: .
V: TRBV2
size: many
J: TRBJ2-5
DNA: TGTGCCAGCAGTGATATCGAGGGAGCGGAGACCCAGTACTTC
CDR3: CASSDIEGAETQYF

D: .
V: TRBV7-9
size: .
J: TRBJ1-2
DNA: TGTGCCAGCAGCTTACACTTTCCCGGGGCAGTTTATGGCTACACCTTC
CDR3: CASSLHFPGAVYGYTF